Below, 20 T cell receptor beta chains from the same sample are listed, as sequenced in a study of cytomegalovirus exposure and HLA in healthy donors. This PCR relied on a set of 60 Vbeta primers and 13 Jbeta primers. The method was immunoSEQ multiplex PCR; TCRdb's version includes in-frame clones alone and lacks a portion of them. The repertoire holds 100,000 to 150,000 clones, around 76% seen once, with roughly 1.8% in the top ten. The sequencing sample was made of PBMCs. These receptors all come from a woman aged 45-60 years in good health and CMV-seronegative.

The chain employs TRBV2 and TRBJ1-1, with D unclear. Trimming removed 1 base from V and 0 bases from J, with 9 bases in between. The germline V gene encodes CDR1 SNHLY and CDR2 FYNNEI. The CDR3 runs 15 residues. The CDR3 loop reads CASSEDVYMNTEAFF. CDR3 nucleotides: TGTGCCAGCAGTGAAGACGTTTACATGAACACTGAAGCTTTCTTT.

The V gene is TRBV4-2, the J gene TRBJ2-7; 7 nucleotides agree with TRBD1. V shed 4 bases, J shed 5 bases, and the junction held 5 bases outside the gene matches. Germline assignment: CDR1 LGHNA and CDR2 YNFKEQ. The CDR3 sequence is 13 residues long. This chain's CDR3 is CASSLDRANEQYF. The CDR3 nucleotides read TGTGCCAGCAGCCTCGACAGGGCGAACGAGCAGTACTTC.

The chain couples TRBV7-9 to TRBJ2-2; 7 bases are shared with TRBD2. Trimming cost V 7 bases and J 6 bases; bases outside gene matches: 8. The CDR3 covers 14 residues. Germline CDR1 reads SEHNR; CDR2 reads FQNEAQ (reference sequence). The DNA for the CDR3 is TGTGCCAGCAATCCCGTCGGGGGGTCCGGGGAGCTGTTTTTT. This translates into CASNPVGGSGELFF.

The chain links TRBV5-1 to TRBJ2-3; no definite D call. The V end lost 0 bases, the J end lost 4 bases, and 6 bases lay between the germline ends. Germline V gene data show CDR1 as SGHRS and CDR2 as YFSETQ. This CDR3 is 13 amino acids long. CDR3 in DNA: TGCGCCAGCAGCTTGGTTGTAGCAGATACGCAGTATTTT. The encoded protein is CASSLVVADTQYF.

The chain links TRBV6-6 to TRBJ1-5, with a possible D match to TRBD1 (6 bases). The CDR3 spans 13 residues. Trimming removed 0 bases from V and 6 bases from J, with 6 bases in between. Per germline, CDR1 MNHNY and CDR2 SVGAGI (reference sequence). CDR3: CASSYSDSQPQHF. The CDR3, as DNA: TGTGCCAGCAGTTACTCGGACAGTCAGCCCCAGCATTTT.

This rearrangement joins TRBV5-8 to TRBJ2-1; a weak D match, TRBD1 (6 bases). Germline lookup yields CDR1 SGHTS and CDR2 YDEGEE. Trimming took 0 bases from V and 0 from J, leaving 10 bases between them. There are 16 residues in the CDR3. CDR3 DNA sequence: TGTGCCAGCAGCTTGGGACAGGTGAGCTCCTACAATGAGCAGTTCTTC. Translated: CASSLGQVSSYNEQFF.

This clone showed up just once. CDR3 nucleotides: TGTGCCACCCGAACAGGGAATGAAAAACTGTTTTTT. Its translation is CATRTGNEKLFF. The chain has TRBV2 and TRBJ1-4; TRBD1 might be the D (6 bases). The CDR3 covers 12 residues. V lost 10 bases and J lost 5, with 11 bases in between. Germline assignment: CDR1 SNHLY and CDR2 FYNNEI. Based on the CDR3 plus reference TRBV2 and TRBJ1-4, the full variable domain is EPEVTQTPSHQVTQMGQEVILRCVPISNHLYFYWYRQILGQKVEFLVSFYNNEISEKSEIFDDQFSVERPDGSNFTLKIRSTKLEDSAMYFCATRTGNEKLFFGSGTQLSVL.

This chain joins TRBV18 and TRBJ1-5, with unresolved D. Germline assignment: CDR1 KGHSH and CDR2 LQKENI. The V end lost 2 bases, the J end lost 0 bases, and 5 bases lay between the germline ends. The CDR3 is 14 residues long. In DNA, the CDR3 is TGTGCCAGCTCACCAGAGTATAGCAATCAGCCCCAGCATTTT. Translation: CASSPEYSNQPQHF.

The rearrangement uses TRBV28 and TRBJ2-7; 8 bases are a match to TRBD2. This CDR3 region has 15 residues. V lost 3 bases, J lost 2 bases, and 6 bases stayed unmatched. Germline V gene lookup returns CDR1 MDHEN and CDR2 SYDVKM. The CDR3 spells CASSFRREAAYEQYF. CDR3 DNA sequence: TGTGCCAGCAGTTTTAGGCGGGAGGCCGCCTACGAGCAGTACTTC.

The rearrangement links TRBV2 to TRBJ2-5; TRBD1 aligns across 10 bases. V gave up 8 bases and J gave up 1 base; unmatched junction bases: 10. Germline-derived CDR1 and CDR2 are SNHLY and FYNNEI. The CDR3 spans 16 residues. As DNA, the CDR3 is TGTGCCAGCGCGAGGGACGGACAGGGGGGCCAAGAGACCCAGTACTTC. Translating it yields CASARDGQGGQETQYF. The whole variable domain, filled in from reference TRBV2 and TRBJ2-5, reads EPEVTQTPSHQVTQMGQEVILRCVPISNHLYFYWYRQILGQKVEFLVSFYNNEISEKSEIFDDQFSVERPDGSNFTLKIRSTKLEDSAMYFCASARDGQGGQETQYFGPGTRLLVL.

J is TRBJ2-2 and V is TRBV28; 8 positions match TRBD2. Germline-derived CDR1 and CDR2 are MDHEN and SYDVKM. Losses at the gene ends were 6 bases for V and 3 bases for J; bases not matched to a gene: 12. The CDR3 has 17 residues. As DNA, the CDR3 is TGTGCCAGCAGCACGAAGCCATTACTAGCGGACACCGGGGAGCTGTTTTTT. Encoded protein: CASSTKPLLADTGELFF.

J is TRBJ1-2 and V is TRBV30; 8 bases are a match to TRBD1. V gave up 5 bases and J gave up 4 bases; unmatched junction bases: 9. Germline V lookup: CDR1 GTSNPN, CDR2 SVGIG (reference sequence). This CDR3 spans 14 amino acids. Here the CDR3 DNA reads TGTGCCTGGCCTAGGACAGGGAGTCCCTATGGCTACACCTTC. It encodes CAWPRTGSPYGYTF.

The CDR3 region has the DNA TGTGCCAGCAGTTCACAGGGGGCGCTTACCGGGGAGCTGTTTTTT. Translating it yields CASSSQGALTGELFF. V is TRBV27 and J is TRBJ2-2, with 9 bases lining up with TRBD1. There are 15 residues in the CDR3. Trimming at V came to 4 bases and at J to 5 bases, leaving 5 bases not matched to a gene. CDR1 is MNHEY and CDR2 is SMNVEV in the germline V gene (reference sequence).

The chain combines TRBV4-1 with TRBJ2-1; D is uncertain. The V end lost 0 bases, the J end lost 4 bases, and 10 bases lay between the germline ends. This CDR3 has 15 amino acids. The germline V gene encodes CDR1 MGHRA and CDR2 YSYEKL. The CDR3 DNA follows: TGCGCCAGCAGCCAAGATCGCGGAGTTTACAATGAGCAGTTCTTC. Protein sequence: CASSQDRGVYNEQFF.

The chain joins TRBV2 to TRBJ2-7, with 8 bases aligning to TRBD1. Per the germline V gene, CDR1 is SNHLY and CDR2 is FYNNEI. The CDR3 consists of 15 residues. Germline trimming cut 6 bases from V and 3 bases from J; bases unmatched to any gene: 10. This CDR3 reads CASRYRGIPDYEQYF. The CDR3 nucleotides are TGTGCCAGCAGATACAGGGGGATACCCGACTACGAGCAGTACTTC.

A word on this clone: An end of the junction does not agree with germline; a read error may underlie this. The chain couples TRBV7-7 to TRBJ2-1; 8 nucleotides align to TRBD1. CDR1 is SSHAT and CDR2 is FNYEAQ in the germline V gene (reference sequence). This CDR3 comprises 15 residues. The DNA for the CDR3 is TGTGCTAGCAGCACCCGCCCAGGGGGCTTTAATGAGCAGTTCTTC. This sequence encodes CASSTRPGGFNEQFF.

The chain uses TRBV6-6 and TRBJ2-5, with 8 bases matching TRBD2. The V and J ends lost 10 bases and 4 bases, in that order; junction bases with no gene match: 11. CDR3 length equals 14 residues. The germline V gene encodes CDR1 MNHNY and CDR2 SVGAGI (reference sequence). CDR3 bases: TGTGCCACAGCAACCGGGACTAGTAGAGAGACCCAGTACTTC. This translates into CATATGTSRETQYF.

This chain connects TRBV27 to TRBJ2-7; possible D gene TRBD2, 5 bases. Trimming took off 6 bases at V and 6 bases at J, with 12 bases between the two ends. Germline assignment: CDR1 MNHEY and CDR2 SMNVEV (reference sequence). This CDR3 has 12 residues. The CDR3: CASSRTTSEQYF. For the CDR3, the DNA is TGTGCCAGCAGCCGAACAACTAGCGAGCAGTACTTC.

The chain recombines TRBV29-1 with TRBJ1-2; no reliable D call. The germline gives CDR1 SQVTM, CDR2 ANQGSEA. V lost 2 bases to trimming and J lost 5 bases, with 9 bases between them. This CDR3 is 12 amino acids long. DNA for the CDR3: TGCAGCGTTGAATCGAGGCCGTATGGCTACACCTTC. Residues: CSVESRPYGYTF.

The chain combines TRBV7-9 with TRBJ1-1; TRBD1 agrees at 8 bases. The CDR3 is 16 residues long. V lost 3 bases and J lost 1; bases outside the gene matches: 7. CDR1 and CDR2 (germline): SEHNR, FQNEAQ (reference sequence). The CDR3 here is CASSLRGTGGNTEAFF. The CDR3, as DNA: TGTGCCAGCAGCTTGAGGGGAACAGGGGGGAACACTGAAGCTTTCTTT.